A single sample gave rise to the 23 T cell receptor beta chains below, sequenced in a study of shared clonotypes between healthy human individuals. Profiling relied on immunoSEQ multiplex PCR, and the TCRdb table lists in-frame clones only, not all of them. There are about 1.5 million clones in the sample; about 96% occur only once, and approximately 1.1% lies in the top ten. The sequencing sample was made of naive CD4+ T cells sorted from blood. Subset in this sample: CD45RA+ positively selected. These receptors were obtained from a man under 40 in good health.

The chain links TRBV28 to TRBJ2-7, with 10 bases matching TRBD2. V gave up 7 bases and J gave up 3 bases; unmatched junction bases: 3. Germline V gives CDR1 MDHEN, CDR2 SYDVKM. This CDR3 is 13 amino acids long. As DNA, the CDR3 is TGTGCCAGCACTAGCGGGGGAATCTACGAGCAGTACTTC. Its protein product is CASTSGGIYEQYF.

The chain is built from TRBV18 and TRBJ2-5, with D hard to call. This CDR3 has 13 amino acids. The V end was cut by 3 bases, the J end by 3 bases, with 8 bases between. Germline V gene data show CDR1 as KGHSH and CDR2 as LQKENI. For the CDR3, the DNA is TGTGCCAGCTCACCCCAAGAGGAAGAGACCCAGTACTTC. Translation: CASSPQEEETQYF.

This clone was found once. The chain couples TRBV28 to TRBJ2-7; TRBD1 agrees at 9 bases. The germline gives CDR1 MDHEN, CDR2 SYDVKM. The CDR3 covers 17 residues. V shed 6 bases and J 0 bases; nucleotides not matched to a gene: 12. The CDR3 nucleotides read TGTGCCAGCAGCGACCACTCACGGGACAGGGTCTCCTACGAGCAGTACTTC. This gives the protein CASSDHSRDRVSYEQYF.

The rearrangement uses TRBV7-6 and TRBJ2-5; 9 nucleotides align to TRBD1. Germline V gene sequence: CDR1 SGHVS, CDR2 FNYEAQ. V lost 2 bases and J lost 4; bases outside the gene matches: 8. The CDR3 totals 16 residues. DNA of the CDR3: TGTGCCAGCAGCTTAATGGGACAGGGTCGAATAGAGACCCAGTACTTC. Protein: CASSLMGQGRIETQYF.

V and J are TRBV6-6 and TRBJ1-4; D is possibly TRBD1 (5 bases). Trimming took off 2 bases at V and 7 bases at J, with 17 bases between the two ends. CDR3 size: 16 residues. The germline gives CDR1 MNHNY, CDR2 SVGAGI (reference sequence). The CDR3 protein is CASSYPPSGVSEKLFF. DNA of the CDR3: TGTGCCAGCAGTTACCCCCCTTCGGGGGTCAGTGAAAAACTGTTTTTT.

J is TRBJ2-7 and V is TRBV25-1; perhaps D is TRBD1 or TRBD2 (6 bases each). CDR3 length: 14 residues. The ends were cut back, 8 bases at V and 5 bases at J, with 19 bases in the middle. The germline V gene has CDR1 MGHDK and CDR2 SYGVNS. CDR3 sequence: CASSVVGGRNEQYF. The DNA for the CDR3 is TGTGCCAGCTCGGTTGTCGGGGGCCGCAACGAGCAGTACTTC.

The chain combines TRBV2 with TRBJ2-5, with D perhaps matching TRBD1 (5 bases). Looked up from germline, CDR1 is SNHLY and CDR2 is FYNNEI. The V gene lost 7 bases and the J gene lost 1 base, with 13 bases spanning the gap. The CDR3 runs to 14 residues. CDR3 sequence (DNA): TGTGCCAGCACTGGGGCGCGTGCCCAAGAGACCCAGTACTTC. Translating gives CASTGARAQETQYF.

The chain recombines TRBV6-6 with TRBJ2-3; no clear D. CDR1 is MNHNY, CDR2 SVGAGI, per germline (reference sequence). The CDR3 totals 15 residues. V lost 5 bases and J lost 6, with 18 bases in between. The CDR3 reads CASSRTDTVVDTQYF. The CDR3 bases are TGTGCCAGCAGTCGGACCGATACTGTAGTGGATACGCAGTATTTT.

This clone was counted between two and nine times. This chain links TRBV4-1 with TRBJ1-4, with D perhaps matching TRBD1 (5 bases). Germline CDR1 is MGHRA and CDR2 is YSYEKL. The V end lost 5 bases, the J end lost 3 bases, and 16 bases lay between the germline ends. This CDR3 has 16 amino acids. CDR3 region: CASSSGRGYPNEKLFF. The CDR3 DNA is TGCGCCAGCAGCTCGGGGCGAGGATATCCTAATGAAAAACTGTTTTTT.

The chain is built from TRBV19 and TRBJ1-2; D ambiguous. In germline, CDR1 is LNHDA, CDR2 SQIVND (reference sequence). This CDR3 has 11 residues. Deletions cut 8 bases from V and 8 bases from J, with 12 bases between. DNA of the CDR3: TGTGCCAGTGGTCGGGCCATGGGCTACACCTTC. This translates into CASGRAMGYTF.

The chain joins TRBV19 to TRBJ1-2; the D is unclear. This CDR3 contains 13 residues. Germline V gene lookup returns CDR1 LNHDA and CDR2 SQIVND (reference sequence). V was trimmed by 1 base and J by 8 bases, leaving 11 bases between them. CDR3 protein: CASSIVGVNGYTF. The CDR3 DNA follows: TGTGCCAGTAGTATAGTCGGGGTGAACGGCTACACCTTC.

This clone has only one observation. The CDR3 DNA is TGTGCCAGCAGCAAACTAGCTCACGAGCAGTACTTC. It encodes CASSKLAHEQYF. The genes are TRBV5-3 and TRBJ2-7, with TRBD2 as a possible D gene (6 bases). TRBV5-3 is known as an ORF, though its function is uncertain. Trimming stripped 8 bases from V and 5 bases from J, with 14 bases between. This CDR3 has 12 amino acids.

The table lists this clone with a count of one. At one of its ends the junction is not consistent with the germline gene, which may arise from a read error. The chain joins TRBV7-7 to TRBJ2-7, with D possibly TRBD1 on 5 matching bases. In germline, CDR1 is SSHAT, CDR2 FNYEAQ (reference sequence). The CDR3 loop spans 13 amino acids. CDR3 region: CASSFDRLGEQYF. The CDR3 DNA follows: TGTGCTAGCAGCTTTGACAGACTCGGCGAGCAGTACTTC. Based on the CDR3 plus reference TRBV7-7 and TRBJ2-7, the full variable domain is GAGVSQSPRYKVTKRGQDVTLRCDPISSHATLYWYQQALGQGPEFLTYFNYEAQPDKSGLPSDRFSAERPEGSISTLTIQRTEQRDSAMYRCASSFDRLGEQYFGPGTRLTVT.

V is TRBV10-3 and J is TRBJ2-1, with D perhaps TRBD1 or TRBD2 (5 bases each). Germline loops: CDR1 ENHRY, CDR2 SYGVKD. V gave up 2 bases and J gave up 8 bases, with 19 bases separating them. The CDR3 runs to 16 residues. In nucleotides, the CDR3 is TGTGCCATCAGTGAGGGGAAACGGGGCAGAGGCGATGAGCAGTTCTTC. This codes for CAISEGKRGRGDEQFF.

The CDR3 DNA is TGCGCCAGCAGCTTGGGATTGCAGGATAATGAAAAACTGTTTTTT. Residues: CASSLGLQDNEKLFF. The V call is TRBV5-1, the J call TRBJ1-4, with D hard to call. CDR3 length: 15 amino acids. CDR1 is SGHRS and CDR2 is YFSETQ in the germline V gene. Trimming pared 0 bases from V and 4 bases from J, leaving 10 bases between.

The V gene is TRBV5-4, the J gene TRBJ1-2; D is possibly TRBD1 (6 bases). The CDR3 covers 14 residues. V lost 4 bases to trimming and J lost 8 bases, with 18 bases between them. Germline CDR1 reads SGHNT; CDR2 reads YYREEE (reference sequence). The CDR3 nucleotides read TGTGCCAGCAGCCCCTTACAGGGACGGGGAGGCTACACCTTC. Translation gives CASSPLQGRGGYTF.

The chain is built from TRBV9 and TRBJ2-3, with D possibly called TRBD1 or TRBD2 (5 bases each). Deletions cut 4 bases from V and 6 bases from J, with 24 bases between. Per the germline V gene, CDR1 is SGDLS and CDR2 is YYNGEE. The CDR3 covers 17 residues. CDR3 sequence reads: CASSTHFPSGGADTQYF. CDR3 coding DNA: TGTGCCAGCAGCACCCATTTCCCAAGTGGGGGTGCTGATACGCAGTATTTT.

The rearrangement uses TRBV5-8 and TRBJ1-2; no definite D call. CDR1 is SGHTS and CDR2 is YDEGEE in the germline V gene. V gave up 6 bases and J gave up 3 bases, with 18 bases separating them. CDR3 length: 15 residues. As DNA, the CDR3 is TGTGCCAGCAACCCGGGAGCCGTCCCTGACTATGGCTACACCTTC. This codes for CASNPGAVPDYGYTF.

The chain links TRBV7-2 to TRBJ2-2, with 7 bases that match TRBD1. This CDR3 has 17 residues. With 1 base clipped from V and 1 base from J, the junction kept 6 bases outside the gene matches. CDR1 is SGHTA, CDR2 FQGNSA, per germline. CDR3 coding DNA: TGTGCCAGCAGCTTAGAGGGGAGACAGGGGAACACCGGGGAGCTGTTTTTT. It yields the protein CASSLEGRQGNTGELFF.

The gene calls are TRBV29-1 and TRBJ1-5; D gene uncertain. CDR3 size: 11 residues. From germline, CDR1 is SQVTM and CDR2 ANQGSEA. V was cut by 4 bases and J by 3 bases, with 4 bases left in between. CDR3 nucleotide sequence: TGCAGCGTTGGTGACAATCAGCCCCAGCATTTT. This sequence encodes CSVGDNQPQHF.

This chain's CDR3 is CASSPVTRLAEAQYF. CDR3 DNA: TGTGCCAGCAGCCCCGTAACCCGACTAGCAGAAGCGCAGTATTTT. V gene TRBV7-9 combines with J gene TRBJ2-3, with 7 bases that match TRBD2. Unmatched junction bases numbered 15, after V lost 5 bases and J lost 10 bases. The CDR3 length is 15 residues. The germline CDR1 and CDR2 sequences are SEHNR and FQNEAQ (reference sequence).

Only one count was recorded for this clone. This rearrangement joins TRBV7-2 to TRBJ2-5, with D maybe TRBD2 (6 bases). The V gene's germline CDR1 is SGHTA and CDR2 FQGNSA. Trimming removed 5 bases at V and 5 bases at J, with 15 bases between. This CDR3 comprises 14 residues. CDR3 sequence reads: CASSGTDLRETQYF. CDR3 DNA sequence: TGTGCCAGCAGCGGGACTGACCTCAGGGAGACCCAGTACTTC.

The CDR3 protein is CASRGLAGGGDYNEQFF. As DNA, the CDR3 is TGTGCCAGCAGGGGACTAGCGGGAGGGGGGGACTACAATGAGCAGTTCTTC. This rearrangement joins TRBV27 to TRBJ2-1; 16 bases agree with TRBD2. This CDR3 is built from 17 residues. Germline lookup yields CDR1 MNHEY and CDR2 SMNVEV (reference sequence). Trimming took 6 bases from V and 3 from J; bases not matched to a gene: 5.